This is a list of T cell receptor beta chains from one sample in a study of CD8 T cells in Susac syndrome. TCRdb itself ran the immunoSEQ multiplex PCR reads through MiXCR, one entry per CDR3 protein. The sample includes about 440,000 distinct CDR3 sequences, more than 80% of them seen just once. Sequencing input: CD8+ T cells from PBMCs. Receptors were obtained from a human donor with multiple sclerosis. CDR3s include the opening cysteine and the closing phenylalanine or tryptophan. Fields, in order: D gene, clone size, CDR3 length, V gene, J gene, CDR3 DNA, CDR3 protein. D genes are given only for firm matches. Clone size, where shown, is once, few, many, or a class for clones that have expanded.

d_call: TRBD1; clone_size: NA; cdr3_length: 13; v_call: TRBV30; j_call: TRBJ1-2; cdr3_nt: TGTGCCTGGAGTGACAGGGGGAACTATGGCTACACCTTC; cdr3_aa: CAWSDRGNYGYTF
d_call: NA; clone_size: NA; cdr3_length: 17; v_call: TRBV25-1; j_call: TRBJ2-2; cdr3_nt: TGTGCCAGCAGTGAATACTACAGATCAACGAACACCGGGGAGCTGTTTTTT; cdr3_aa: CASSEYYRSTNTGELFF
d_call: NA; clone_size: NA; cdr3_length: 14; v_call: TRBV20-1; j_call: TRBJ1-1; cdr3_nt: TGCAGTCGAAATTTGCAGGGAGGGAACACTGAAGCTTTCTTT; cdr3_aa: CSRNLQGGNTEAFF
d_call: NA; clone_size: NA; cdr3_length: 14; v_call: TRBV4-1; j_call: TRBJ1-1; cdr3_nt: TGCGCCAGCAGCCCGAGCTTGTCGTACACTGAAGCTTTCTTT; cdr3_aa: CASSPSLSYTEAFF
d_call: TRBD1; clone_size: NA; cdr3_length: 15; v_call: TRBV12-3/TRBV12-4; j_call: TRBJ2-1; cdr3_nt: TGTGCCAGCAGTACCGGACAGGGGGCTGAAAATGAGCAGTTCTTC; cdr3_aa: CASSTGQGAENEQFF
d_call: NA; clone_size: NA; cdr3_length: 15; v_call: TRBV28; j_call: TRBJ2-3; cdr3_nt: TGTGCCAGCAGTACATTGAGGGAGAACACAGATACGCAGTATTTT; cdr3_aa: CASSTLRENTDTQYF
d_call: NA; clone_size: few; cdr3_length: 13; v_call: TRBV30; j_call: TRBJ1-1; cdr3_nt: TGTGCCTGGAGTGTACTTGGGTCCACTGAAGCTTTCTTT; cdr3_aa: CAWSVLGSTEAFF
d_call: NA; clone_size: NA; cdr3_length: 13; v_call: TRBV6-5; j_call: TRBJ2-7; cdr3_nt: TGTGCCAGCAGGTTTACTCGCACCTACGAGCAGTACTTC; cdr3_aa: CASRFTRTYEQYF
d_call: NA; clone_size: NA; cdr3_length: 14; v_call: TRBV30; j_call: TRBJ1-1; cdr3_nt: TGTGCCTGGAGTGAGGGACGGATGAACACTGAAGCTTTCTTT; cdr3_aa: CAWSEGRMNTEAFF
d_call: TRBD1; clone_size: once; cdr3_length: 14; v_call: TRBV6-6; j_call: TRBJ2-7; cdr3_nt: TGTGCCAGCCGAGTTACAGGGGGCATGCACAAGCAGTACTTC; cdr3_aa: CASRVTGGMHKQYF
d_call: NA; clone_size: few; cdr3_length: 16; v_call: TRBV4-1; j_call: TRBJ2-7; cdr3_nt: TGCGCCAGCAGCCAAGACCCCAACGGAAACTCCTACGAGCAGTACTTC; cdr3_aa: CASSQDPNGNSYEQYF
d_call: NA; clone_size: NA; cdr3_length: 14; v_call: TRBV19; j_call: TRBJ1-1; cdr3_nt: TGTGCCAGTAGTATGTACGGAAAGAACACTGAAGCTTTCTTT; cdr3_aa: CASSMYGKNTEAFF
d_call: NA; clone_size: NA; cdr3_length: 18; v_call: TRBV15; j_call: TRBJ2-3; cdr3_nt: TGTGCCACCAGCAGAGATGGGCCCCGTGAGTTGAGCACAGATACGCAGTATTTT; cdr3_aa: CATSRDGPRELSTDTQYF
d_call: NA; clone_size: NA; cdr3_length: 15; v_call: TRBV19; j_call: TRBJ2-1; cdr3_nt: TGTGCCAGTAGTATCTCGTTTAGCTCCTACAATGAGCAGTTCTTC; cdr3_aa: CASSISFSSYNEQFF
d_call: TRBD1; clone_size: NA; cdr3_length: 15; v_call: TRBV4-2; j_call: TRBJ2-7; cdr3_nt: TGTGCCAGCAGCCAAGGCCCCGGACAGGGGGACGAGCAGTACTTC; cdr3_aa: CASSQGPGQGDEQYF
d_call: NA; clone_size: NA; cdr3_length: 13; v_call: TRBV29-1; j_call: TRBJ2-7; cdr3_nt: TGCAGCGTTACGACAGGACCAGCCTACGAGCAGTACTTC; cdr3_aa: CSVTTGPAYEQYF
d_call: NA; clone_size: NA; cdr3_length: 15; v_call: TRBV27; j_call: TRBJ2-7; cdr3_nt: TGTGCCAGCAGTTCTGGGGAGGCTGTCCCCTACGAGCAGTACTTC; cdr3_aa: CASSSGEAVPYEQYF
d_call: TRBD1; clone_size: NA; cdr3_length: 13; v_call: TRBV29-1; j_call: TRBJ1-1; cdr3_nt: TGCAGCGTTGGCAGGGGGATGAACACTGAAGCTTTCTTT; cdr3_aa: CSVGRGMNTEAFF
d_call: NA; clone_size: few; cdr3_length: 12; v_call: TRBV3-1; j_call: TRBJ2-6; cdr3_nt: TGTGCCAGCCGGGCAGGGGCCAACGTCCTGACTTTC; cdr3_aa: CASRAGANVLTF
d_call: NA; clone_size: NA; cdr3_length: 14; v_call: TRBV27; j_call: TRBJ1-2; cdr3_nt: TGTGCCAGCAGTCCGACCGGAGGATTTCATGGCTACACCTTC; cdr3_aa: CASSPTGGFHGYTF
d_call: TRBD2; clone_size: NA; cdr3_length: 16; v_call: TRBV5-1; j_call: TRBJ2-1; cdr3_nt: TGCGCCAGCAGCTTGAGGCTAGCGGGAGCTCTCGGTGAGCAGTTCTTC; cdr3_aa: CASSLRLAGALGEQFF
d_call: NA; clone_size: NA; cdr3_length: 15; v_call: TRBV19; j_call: TRBJ1-5; cdr3_nt: TGTGCCAGTAGTACCGAAGGATATAGCAATCAGCCCCAGCATTTT; cdr3_aa: CASSTEGYSNQPQHF
d_call: NA; clone_size: NA; cdr3_length: 13; v_call: TRBV4-1; j_call: TRBJ2-7; cdr3_nt: TGCGCCAGCAGCCAAGGTACTCAAAGGGAGCAGTACTTC; cdr3_aa: CASSQGTQREQYF
d_call: NA; clone_size: NA; cdr3_length: 18; v_call: TRBV7-2; j_call: TRBJ1-2; cdr3_nt: TGTGCCAGCAGCTTAGCCGGGCGGTCAAATACAGCTAACTATGGCTACACCTTC; cdr3_aa: CASSLAGRSNTANYGYTF
d_call: NA; clone_size: NA; cdr3_length: 15; v_call: TRBV10-1; j_call: TRBJ2-1; cdr3_nt: TGCGCCAGCAGTGAGGACGGGATCCTGAGAAATGAGCAGTTCTTC; cdr3_aa: CASSEDGILRNEQFF
d_call: NA; clone_size: NA; cdr3_length: 16; v_call: TRBV14; j_call: TRBJ2-2; cdr3_nt: TGTGCCAGCAGCCAAGACTGGGGCGGAAACACCGGGGAGCTGTTTTTT; cdr3_aa: CASSQDWGGNTGELFF
d_call: TRBD2; clone_size: NA; cdr3_length: 14; v_call: TRBV7-8; j_call: TRBJ2-3; cdr3_nt: TGTGCCAGCAGCTCAGCGGGGGGGACAGATACGCAGTATTTT; cdr3_aa: CASSSAGGTDTQYF
d_call: NA; clone_size: NA; cdr3_length: 13; v_call: TRBV27; j_call: TRBJ2-7; cdr3_nt: TGTGCCAGCAGTTTATCATACGGCTACGAGCAGTACTTC; cdr3_aa: CASSLSYGYEQYF
d_call: NA; clone_size: NA; cdr3_length: 15; v_call: TRBV7-9; j_call: TRBJ2-7; cdr3_nt: TGTGCCAGCAGCTCAGACAGAGGGCTCCCCTACGAGCAGTACTTC; cdr3_aa: CASSSDRGLPYEQYF
d_call: NA; clone_size: NA; cdr3_length: 13; v_call: TRBV16; j_call: TRBJ2-4; cdr3_nt: TGTGCCAGCAGCCAGATACAAGGAAACATTCAGTACTTC; cdr3_aa: CASSQIQGNIQYF
d_call: TRBD1; clone_size: once; cdr3_length: 16; v_call: TRBV14; j_call: TRBJ1-5; cdr3_nt: TGTGCCAGCAGCCAAGACAAGACAGGGAAGTATCAGCCCCAGCATTTT; cdr3_aa: CASSQDKTGKYQPQHF
d_call: NA; clone_size: NA; cdr3_length: 13; v_call: TRBV6-2/TRBV6-3; j_call: TRBJ2-7; cdr3_nt: TGTGCCAGCAGTTATGGCTCAGGCTACGAGCAGTACTTC; cdr3_aa: CASSYGSGYEQYF
d_call: TRBD1; clone_size: NA; cdr3_length: 18; v_call: TRBV5-5; j_call: TRBJ2-2; cdr3_nt: TGTGCCAGCAGCTTATACCCCCCTGGGACAGGGTCGGACGGGGAGCTGTTTTTT; cdr3_aa: CASSLYPPGTGSDGELFF
d_call: TRBD2; clone_size: NA; cdr3_length: 15; v_call: TRBV20-1; j_call: TRBJ2-7; cdr3_nt: TGCAGTGCTAGAGATTGGAGCGGGAGGGGCTACGAGCAGTACTTC; cdr3_aa: CSARDWSGRGYEQYF
d_call: TRBD2; clone_size: few; cdr3_length: 16; v_call: TRBV4-2; j_call: TRBJ2-5; cdr3_nt: TGTGCCAGCAGCCAAGACCCAGCGGGAGGACCAGAGACCCAGTACTTC; cdr3_aa: CASSQDPAGGPETQYF
d_call: NA; clone_size: NA; cdr3_length: 15; v_call: TRBV4-1; j_call: TRBJ2-3; cdr3_nt: TGCGCCAGCAGCCACATAGCGTCTCCGGGGAATACGCAGTATTTT; cdr3_aa: CASSHIASPGNTQYF
d_call: NA; clone_size: NA; cdr3_length: 14; v_call: TRBV29-1; j_call: TRBJ1-1; cdr3_nt: TGCAGCGCCGAGGACGGAAATATGAACACTGAAGCTTTCTTT; cdr3_aa: CSAEDGNMNTEAFF
d_call: NA; clone_size: NA; cdr3_length: 14; v_call: TRBV27; j_call: TRBJ1-1; cdr3_nt: TGTGCCAGCAGTTTACGAGGGGATAACACTGAAGCTTTCTTT; cdr3_aa: CASSLRGDNTEAFF
d_call: NA; clone_size: NA; cdr3_length: 15; v_call: TRBV7-2; j_call: TRBJ2-7; cdr3_nt: TGTGCCAGCAGCTTAGGGCCTCTCGGAGCTACCGAGCAGTACTTC; cdr3_aa: CASSLGPLGATEQYF
d_call: TRBD1; clone_size: NA; cdr3_length: 18; v_call: TRBV7-9; j_call: TRBJ2-2; cdr3_nt: TGTGCCAGCAGCTGGGAAGGAGGACAGGGAACGAACACCGGGGAGCTGTTTTTT; cdr3_aa: CASSWEGGQGTNTGELFF
d_call: NA; clone_size: NA; cdr3_length: 13; v_call: TRBV2; j_call: TRBJ1-3; cdr3_nt: TGTGCCAGCAGTGAATGGGAGGGAAACACCATATATTTT; cdr3_aa: CASSEWEGNTIYF
d_call: TRBD1; clone_size: NA; cdr3_length: 14; v_call: TRBV30; j_call: TRBJ1-6; cdr3_nt: TGTGCCTGGAGTCATTCGACAGGGAGTTCACCCCTCCACTTT; cdr3_aa: CAWSHSTGSSPLHF
d_call: TRBD1; clone_size: NA; cdr3_length: 17; v_call: TRBV5-6; j_call: TRBJ2-5; cdr3_nt: TGTGCCAGCAGCTTGGGGGTAGGGGGCCGGGTAGGAGAGACCCAGTACTTC; cdr3_aa: CASSLGVGGRVGETQYF
d_call: NA; clone_size: NA; cdr3_length: 11; v_call: TRBV28; j_call: TRBJ2-7; cdr3_nt: TGTGCCAGCAGTAACCCCGGGACCGAGAACTTC; cdr3_aa: CASSNPGTENF
d_call: NA; clone_size: NA; cdr3_length: 14; v_call: TRBV4-1; j_call: TRBJ1-1; cdr3_nt: TGCGCCAGCAGCCAAGACAGGGAGAACACTGAAGCTTTCTTT; cdr3_aa: CASSQDRENTEAFF
d_call: NA; clone_size: NA; cdr3_length: 12; v_call: TRBV5-1; j_call: TRBJ2-1; cdr3_nt: TGCGCCAGCAGCTTGGAGGGGTGGGAGCAGTTCTTC; cdr3_aa: CASSLEGWEQFF
d_call: NA; clone_size: NA; cdr3_length: 15; v_call: TRBV20-1; j_call: TRBJ2-7; cdr3_nt: TGCAGTGCTAGACCCACAGACAGGTGGTCCTACGAGCAGTACTTC; cdr3_aa: CSARPTDRWSYEQYF
d_call: NA; clone_size: NA; cdr3_length: 13; v_call: TRBV5-8; j_call: TRBJ1-1; cdr3_nt: TGTGCCAGCAGCTTGGGACTTTCCACTGAAGCTTTCTTT; cdr3_aa: CASSLGLSTEAFF
d_call: NA; clone_size: NA; cdr3_length: 12; v_call: TRBV27; j_call: TRBJ2-1; cdr3_nt: TGTGTCAGCAGTTCTCAGTACAATGAGCAGTTCTTC; cdr3_aa: CVSSSQYNEQFF
d_call: NA; clone_size: NA; cdr3_length: 17; v_call: TRBV11-2; j_call: TRBJ2-4; cdr3_nt: TGTGCCAGCAGTTTCTCTCTAAGTGAGGGAGCCAAAAACATTCAGTACTTC; cdr3_aa: CASSFSLSEGAKNIQYF
d_call: NA; clone_size: NA; cdr3_length: 14; v_call: TRBV11-2; j_call: TRBJ2-7; cdr3_nt: TGTGCCAGCAGCTTGTGGACAGCGCCGGGCGAGCAGTACTTC; cdr3_aa: CASSLWTAPGEQYF
d_call: TRBD2; clone_size: NA; cdr3_length: 15; v_call: TRBV30; j_call: TRBJ2-3; cdr3_nt: TGTGCCTACGATACTAGCGGAGATTACACAGATACGCAGTATTTT; cdr3_aa: CAYDTSGDYTDTQYF
d_call: NA; clone_size: NA; cdr3_length: 14; v_call: TRBV12-3/TRBV12-4; j_call: TRBJ2-7; cdr3_nt: TGTGCCAGCAGTTTAGGGCCAGGGGATCACGAGCAGTACTTC; cdr3_aa: CASSLGPGDHEQYF
d_call: TRBD1; clone_size: once; cdr3_length: 17; v_call: TRBV7-9; j_call: TRBJ2-2; cdr3_nt: TGTGCCAGCAGCTTTTTTTCCGGGACAGTGAACACCGGGGAGCTGTTTTTT; cdr3_aa: CASSFFSGTVNTGELFF
d_call: NA; clone_size: NA; cdr3_length: 18; v_call: TRBV4-1; j_call: TRBJ1-6; cdr3_nt: TGCGCCAGCAGCCAAGAGGGGTGGGAGAGCTCCTATAATTCACCCCTCCACTTT; cdr3_aa: CASSQEGWESSYNSPLHF
d_call: NA; clone_size: NA; cdr3_length: 11; v_call: TRBV6-4; j_call: TRBJ2-3; cdr3_nt: TGTGCCAGCACCCTGGGAAATACGCAGTATTTT; cdr3_aa: CASTLGNTQYF
d_call: NA; clone_size: NA; cdr3_length: 14; v_call: TRBV5-1; j_call: TRBJ2-7; cdr3_nt: TGCGCCAGCAGCAAATGGACCAACTATAACGAGCAGTACTTC; cdr3_aa: CASSKWTNYNEQYF
d_call: TRBD1; clone_size: NA; cdr3_length: 16; v_call: TRBV29-1; j_call: TRBJ2-2; cdr3_nt: TGCAGCGTTGAGGGGGGACAGGGTTCGAACACCGGGGAGCTGTTTTTT; cdr3_aa: CSVEGGQGSNTGELFF
d_call: NA; clone_size: NA; cdr3_length: 17; v_call: TRBV5-4; j_call: TRBJ1-1; cdr3_nt: TGTGCCAGCAGCTTGGAGTTCGACAGATACGAAAATGATGAAGCTTTCTTT; cdr3_aa: CASSLEFDRYENDEAFF